This T cell receptor (beta chain) was captured in a study of OX40 agonist ivuxolimab in advanced cancers. Overall study context: Averaging roughly 60 years in age, with a range of roughly 23 to 80, the cohort was about 86% male. It was permissible to have had prior anti-PD-1, anti-PD-L1 or anti-CTLA-4 therapy, and around 40% had some. Patients achieving partial responses numbered three: one hepatocellular carcinoma case and two cutaneous melanoma cases. The study's findings and limits: Clonal expansion by week 6 occurred in CD4+ and CD8+ blood T cells (at 0.1 to 3.0 mg/kg).

V gave up 0 bases and J gave up 5 bases, with 16 bases separating them. The germline gives CDR1 SGHRS, CDR2 YFSETQ. The CDR3 loop spans 16 amino acids. Sequencing used immunoSEQ multiplex PCR; TCRdb keeps in-frame clones, though not all of them. This table has roughly 8,100 clones, around 75% appearing once. Points on this clone: Its specificity is unknown.

The sequence was obtained from an adult with an advanced solid tumor such as melanoma, head and neck, liver or kidney cancer. V is TRBV5-1 and J is TRBJ2-3, with a possible D match to TRBD1 (7 bases). The material was CD4+ or CD8+ T cells sorted from blood, obtained in a trial of the OX40 agonist ivuxolimab. CDR3 sequence reads: CASSLGGTVLGDTQYF. The DNA for the CDR3 is TGCGCCAGCAGCTTGGGCGGGACAGTTCTGGGAGATACGCAGTATTTT.